The 18 T cell receptor beta chains listed next were all sequenced from one sample in a study of blood T cell repertoires in COVID-19. Only in-frame clones appear in the TCRdb table, and some are missing; sequencing was by immunoSEQ multiplex PCR. The table shows 55,000 to 75,000 clones, with around nine tenths occurring only once. Sequenced: peripheral blood. The receptors originated from a human donor with active COVID-19. The donor label of this sample is uncertain.

This rearrangement joins TRBV12-3 or TRBV12-4 to TRBJ1-1; D is ambiguous. The CDR3 extends over 13 amino acids. The ends were cut back, 1 base at V and 1 base at J, with 4 bases in the middle. CDR3 coding DNA: TGTGCCAGCAGTTTAGGCAGGAACACTGAAGCTTTCTTT. This sequence encodes CASSLGRNTEAFF.

V usage is TRBV7-2 and J usage is TRBJ2-1; D not certain. The CDR3 totals 11 residues. V was trimmed by 0 bases and J by 10 bases, leaving 4 bases between them. Germline V gene lookup returns CDR1 SGHTA and CDR2 FQGNSA. CDR3 sequence: CASSLALEQFF. The CDR3 DNA follows: TGTGCCAGCAGCTTAGCACTCGAGCAGTTCTTC.

The chain combines TRBV5-6 with TRBJ2-2; 9 bases agree with TRBD1. V was clipped by 1 base and J by 6 bases; unmatched bases: 4. The CDR3 has 15 residues. Germline V gene sequence: CDR1 SGHDT, CDR2 YYEEEE. In DNA form, the CDR3 reads TGTGCCAGCAGCTTGAACGGGGACAGGGCCGGGGAGCTGTTTTTT. Translation: CASSLNGDRAGELFF.

This rearrangement joins TRBV27 to TRBJ2-7; 11 bases are shared with TRBD2. The V and J ends lost 3 bases and 4 bases, in that order; junction bases with no gene match: 2. Germline V gene lookup returns CDR1 MNHEY and CDR2 SMNVEV (reference sequence). The CDR3 extends over 14 amino acids. The CDR3 here is CASSLRLAGYEQYF. The CDR3 DNA reads TGTGCCAGCAGTTTGAGACTAGCGGGATACGAGCAGTACTTC.

This chain joins TRBV29-1 and TRBJ1-1; the match to TRBD1 covers 9 bases. The germline V gene encodes CDR1 SQVTM and CDR2 ANQGSEA. This CDR3 contains 16 residues. The V gene end was trimmed by 6 bases and the J gene end by 2 bases; junction bases not matched to a gene: 13. The CDR3 spells CSVFTGGAGQNTEAFF. CDR3 bases: TGCAGCGTCTTCACAGGGGGCGCGGGTCAAAACACTGAAGCTTTCTTT.

This clone was counted a single time. The gene calls are TRBV11-3 and TRBJ2-7, with TRBD1 identical over 7 bases. Germline V CDR1 and CDR2: SGHNT, YENEEA. The CDR3 has 15 amino acids. J gave up 2 bases and V 5 bases, and 9 bases lay outside the gene matches. The CDR3 here is CASSARTGGPYEQYF. As DNA, the CDR3 is TGTGCCAGCAGCGCTAGGACAGGCGGCCCCTACGAGCAGTACTTC.

The V and J genes are TRBV7-9 and TRBJ2-1; 13 bases match TRBD2. The germline V gene encodes CDR1 SEHNR and CDR2 FQNEAQ (reference sequence). The trim removed 5 bases at V and 8 bases at J, leaving 15 bases unmatched. The CDR3 length is 18 residues. Written as DNA, the CDR3 is TGTGCCAGCAGCCCCTCCCTTTCGACTAGCGGGGGGTTGGATGAGCAGTTCTTC. Amino acids: CASSPSLSTSGGLDEQFF. Combining the CDR3 with reference TRBV7-9 and TRBJ2-1 gives the whole variable domain DTGVSQNPRHKITKRGQNVTFRCDPISEHNRLYWYRQTLGQGPEFLTYFQNEAQLEKSRLLSDRFSAERPKGSFSTLEIQRTEQGDSAMYLCASSPSLSTSGGLDEQFFGPGTRLTVL.

The J gene is TRBJ2-6, the V gene TRBV4-3; D is uncertain. Trimming cost V 0 bases and J 0 bases, with 6 bases left between them. Germline CDR1 and CDR2: LGHNA and YSLEER. The length of the CDR3 is 16 residues. CDR3 loop: CASSQDISSGANVLTF. In DNA form, the CDR3 reads TGCGCCAGCAGCCAAGATATTTCCTCTGGGGCCAACGTCCTGACTTTC.

The chain uses TRBV3-1 (or the pseudogene TRBV3-2) and TRBJ2-6; a weak D match, TRBD1 (6 bases). Trimming stripped 5 bases from V and 2 bases from J, with 16 bases between. The CDR3 is 17 residues long. Germline V lookup: CDR1 LGHDT, CDR2 YNNKEL (reference sequence). CDR3 protein: CASSTRIRGTGANVLTF. CDR3 DNA: TGTGCCAGCAGCACCAGGATCAGGGGCACTGGGGCCAACGTCCTGACTTTC.

The J gene is TRBJ1-5, the V gene TRBV19; no reliable D call. The CDR3 consists of 13 residues. Germline values: CDR1 LNHDA, CDR2 SQIVND (reference sequence). The germline V and J ends were trimmed by 5 bases and 0 bases, with 5 bases remaining between them. Written as DNA, the CDR3 is TGTGCCAGTAGTCTAAATAGCAATCAGCCCCAGCATTTT. Protein product: CASSLNSNQPQHF.

The chain uses TRBV11-2 and TRBJ2-7; TRBD2 might be the D (6 bases). CDR3 length equals 16 residues. The germline CDR1 and CDR2 sequences are SGHAT and FQNNGV. V was pared by 1 base and J by 1 base, with 14 bases between. The CDR3 bases are TGTGCCAGCAGCTTAGGATTAGGTGCGGGATCCTACGAGCAGTACTTC. Amino acids: CASSLGLGAGSYEQYF.

This chain connects TRBV4-3 to TRBJ1-6; a possible D gene is TRBD1 (5 bases). This CDR3 has 15 residues. Trimming removed 0 bases at V and 7 bases at J, with 10 bases between. CDR1 is LGHNA and CDR2 is YSLEER in the germline V gene. CDR3 protein: CASSQDGGGNSPLHF. The CDR3 nucleotides read TGCGCCAGCAGCCAAGATGGGGGAGGCAATTCACCCCTCCACTTT.

As DNA, the CDR3 is TGTGCCATCAGTGGTGACGGGGGGGCCGGTTCCTACAATGAGCAGTTCTTC. Translating it yields CAISGDGGAGSYNEQFF. V gene TRBV10-3 combines with J gene TRBJ2-1, with TRBD2 matching 8 bases. Losses at the gene ends were 4 bases for V and 1 base for J; bases not matched to a gene: 9. The CDR3 has 17 amino acids. Germline CDR1 and CDR2: ENHRY and SYGVKD.

The chain employs TRBV6-1 and TRBJ2-7; 9 bases match TRBD1. The CDR3 is 14 residues long. V was clipped by 3 bases and J by 3 bases; unmatched bases: 3. The germline CDR1 and CDR2 sequences are MNHNS and SASEGT. The CDR3 DNA reads TGTGCCAGCAGTGAGGACAGGGGATACTACGAGCAGTACTTC. It codes for CASSEDRGYYEQYF.

The V gene is TRBV6-6, the J gene TRBJ2-1; 9 bases map to TRBD2. With 6 bases clipped from V and 5 bases from J, the junction kept 11 bases outside the gene matches. Germline V gives CDR1 MNHNY, CDR2 SVGAGI (reference sequence). The CDR3 spans 16 residues. CDR3 sequence reads: CASSHAGLAHHNEQFF. CDR3 nucleotides: TGTGCCAGCAGCCACGCGGGACTAGCCCACCACAATGAGCAGTTCTTC.

This chain uses TRBV5-4 with TRBJ2-7; D is undetermined. V was clipped by 0 bases and J by 0 bases, with 7 bases between them. Per germline, CDR1 SGHNT and CDR2 YYREEE (reference sequence). The CDR3 runs to 14 residues. The CDR3 spells CASSLGDFSYEQYF. CDR3 DNA sequence: TGTGCCAGCAGCTTGGGTGACTTCTCCTACGAGCAGTACTTC. The full variable domain, completed using reference TRBV5-4 and TRBJ2-7, is ETGVTQSPTHLIKTRGQQVTLRCSSQSGHNTVSWYQQALGQGPQFIFQYYREEENGRGNFPPRFSGLQFPNYSSELNVNALELDDSALYLCASSLGDFSYEQYFGPGTRLTVT.

V and J are TRBV2 and TRBJ1-6, with no clear D. With 3 bases removed from V and 7 bases from J, the gap between germline ends came to 13 bases. This CDR3 region has 15 residues. CDR1 and CDR2 (germline): SNHLY, FYNNEI. The CDR3 DNA sequence: TGTGCCAGCAGTGATATGGGTGCGGTGAATTCACCCCTCCACTTT. Its protein is CASSDMGAVNSPLHF. The full variable domain, in which reference TRBV2 and TRBJ1-6 provide the parts outside the CDR3, is EPEVTQTPSHQVTQMGQEVILRCVPISNHLYFYWYRQILGQKVEFLVSFYNNEISEKSEIFDDQFSVERPDGSNFTLKIRSTKLEDSAMYFCASSDMGAVNSPLHFGNGTRLTVT.

The V call is TRBV7-3, the J call TRBJ2-3, with D possibly being TRBD2 (6 bases). The CDR3 sequence is 13 residues long. Trimming cost V 5 bases and J 4 bases, with 10 bases left between them. Germline V gene data show CDR1 as SGHTA and CDR2 as FQGTGA. The CDR3 bases are TGTGCCAGCAGCCTGCTAGCGCCAGATACGCAGTATTTT. Its translation: CASSLLAPDTQYF.